The present TCR beta chain was sequenced within a study of blood T cells in healthy people across ages. The length of the CDR3 is 17 residues. The V end lost 7 bases, the J end lost 13 bases, and 32 bases lay between the germline ends. Germline V gene data show CDR1 as LGHDT and CDR2 as YNNKEL (reference sequence). Then a second PCR, running roughly 6 to 12 cycles, was carried out with a sample-barcoded 5' primer and a J-beta primer mix. TCRdb reprocessed the 5' RACE reads via MiXCR and lists one record per CDR3 protein. The sample consists of about 930,000 distinct CDR3 sequences, just under 30% of them appearing once. The same sample was also studied in work on T cells of mothers and their children. That work adds: Similar effects of thymic selection on TCR recombination output were recorded in related and unrelated pairs.

What was sequenced was blood. The source of this sequence is a woman between 40 and 50 years old in good health. The rearrangement joins TRBV3-1 to TRBJ2-4, with D possibly being TRBD2 (5 bases). In DNA, the CDR3 is TGTGCCAGCACCCCCTTTAGCGTGGCTTCTCAATACAATGAGCAGTACTTC. Amino acids: CASTPFSVASQYNEQYF.